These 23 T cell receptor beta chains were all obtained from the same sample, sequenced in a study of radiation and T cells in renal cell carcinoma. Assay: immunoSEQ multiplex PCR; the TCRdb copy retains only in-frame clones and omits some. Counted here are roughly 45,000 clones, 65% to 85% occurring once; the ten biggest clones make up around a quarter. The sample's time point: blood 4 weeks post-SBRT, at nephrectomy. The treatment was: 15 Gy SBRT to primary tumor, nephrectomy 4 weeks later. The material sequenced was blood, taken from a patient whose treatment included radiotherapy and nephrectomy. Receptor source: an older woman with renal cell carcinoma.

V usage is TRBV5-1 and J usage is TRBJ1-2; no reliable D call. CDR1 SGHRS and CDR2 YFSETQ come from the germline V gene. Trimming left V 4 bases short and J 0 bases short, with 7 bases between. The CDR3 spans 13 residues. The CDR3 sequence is CASSMEANYGYTF. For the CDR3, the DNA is TGCGCCAGCAGCATGGAAGCTAACTATGGCTACACCTTC.

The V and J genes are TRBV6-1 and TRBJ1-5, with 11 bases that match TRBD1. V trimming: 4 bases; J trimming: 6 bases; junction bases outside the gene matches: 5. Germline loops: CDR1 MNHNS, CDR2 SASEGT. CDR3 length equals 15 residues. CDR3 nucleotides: TGTGCCAGCAGTGTGGACAGGGGGCATGCTCAGCCCCAGCATTTT. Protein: CASSVDRGHAQPQHF.

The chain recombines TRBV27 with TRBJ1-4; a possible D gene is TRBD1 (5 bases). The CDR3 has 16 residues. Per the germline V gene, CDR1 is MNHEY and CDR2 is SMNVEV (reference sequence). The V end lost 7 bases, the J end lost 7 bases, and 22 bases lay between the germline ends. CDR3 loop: CASTLMYSGTGEKLFF. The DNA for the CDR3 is TGTGCCAGCACCCTAATGTATTCCGGGACCGGTGAAAAACTGTTTTTT.

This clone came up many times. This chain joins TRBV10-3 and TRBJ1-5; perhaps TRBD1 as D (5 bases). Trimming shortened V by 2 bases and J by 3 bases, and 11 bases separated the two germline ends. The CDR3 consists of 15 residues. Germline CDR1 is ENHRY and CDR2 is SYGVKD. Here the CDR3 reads CAISEVRDDNQPQHF. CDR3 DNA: TGTGCCATCAGTGAGGTCAGGGACGACAATCAGCCCCAGCATTTT.

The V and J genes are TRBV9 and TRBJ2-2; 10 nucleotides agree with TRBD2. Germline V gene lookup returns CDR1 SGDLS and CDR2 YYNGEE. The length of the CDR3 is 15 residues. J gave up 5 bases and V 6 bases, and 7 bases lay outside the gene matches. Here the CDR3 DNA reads TGTGCCAGCACCCCAGGACTAGCGGTGACCGGGGAGCTGTTTTTT. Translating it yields CASTPGLAVTGELFF.

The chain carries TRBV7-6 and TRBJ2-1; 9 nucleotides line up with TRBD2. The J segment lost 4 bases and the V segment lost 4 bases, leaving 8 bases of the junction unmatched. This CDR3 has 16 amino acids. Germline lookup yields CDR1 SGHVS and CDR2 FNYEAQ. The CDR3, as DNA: TGTGCCAGCAGCTCGGAGTGGAGCGGGGGGTACAATGAGCAGTTCTTC. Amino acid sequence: CASSSEWSGGYNEQFF.

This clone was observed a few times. The chain's CDR3 is CASTAVGQGSSNEKLFF. The DNA for the CDR3 is TGTGCCAGCACCGCCGTTGGACAGGGAAGTAGTAATGAAAAACTGTTTTTT. The chain has TRBV19 and TRBJ1-4, with TRBD1 identical over 8 bases. In germline, CDR1 is LNHDA, CDR2 SQIVND (reference sequence). V lost 9 bases, J lost 4 bases, and 16 bases stayed unmatched. The CDR3 spans 17 residues.

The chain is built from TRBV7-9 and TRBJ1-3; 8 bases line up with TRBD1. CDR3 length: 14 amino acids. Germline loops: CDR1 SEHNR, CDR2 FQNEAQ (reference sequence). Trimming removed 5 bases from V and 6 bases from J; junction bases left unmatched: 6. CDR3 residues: CASSPQDRANTIYF. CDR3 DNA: TGTGCCAGCAGCCCACAGGACAGGGCAAACACCATATATTTT.

CDR3 amino acids: CASSEGTAGYYEQYF. The CDR3 region has the DNA TGTGCCAGCAGTGAAGGTACGGCCGGATATTACGAGCAGTACTTC. The chain links TRBV25-1 to TRBJ2-7; no clear D gene. V gave up 2 bases and J gave up 4 bases, with 15 bases separating them. The CDR3 sequence is 15 residues long. Germline V gene sequence: CDR1 MGHDK, CDR2 SYGVNS.

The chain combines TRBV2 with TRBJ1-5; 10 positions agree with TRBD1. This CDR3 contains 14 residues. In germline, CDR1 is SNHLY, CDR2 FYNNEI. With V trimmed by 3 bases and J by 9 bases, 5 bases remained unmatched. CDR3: CASSERTGGSPQHF. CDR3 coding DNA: TGTGCCAGCAGTGAGAGGACAGGGGGGTCGCCCCAGCATTTT.

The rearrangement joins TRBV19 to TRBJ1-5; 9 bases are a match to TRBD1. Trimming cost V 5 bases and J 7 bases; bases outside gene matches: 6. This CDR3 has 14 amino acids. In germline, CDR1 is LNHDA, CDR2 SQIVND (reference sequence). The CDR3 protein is CASSPTGGEQPQHF. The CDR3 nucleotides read TGTGCCAGTAGTCCTACAGGGGGCGAACAGCCCCAGCATTTT.

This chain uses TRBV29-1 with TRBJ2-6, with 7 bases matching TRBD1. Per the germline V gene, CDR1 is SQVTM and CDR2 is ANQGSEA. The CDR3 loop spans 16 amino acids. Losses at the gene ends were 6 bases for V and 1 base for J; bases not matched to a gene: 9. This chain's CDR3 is CSVWDSLPSGANVLTF. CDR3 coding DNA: TGCAGCGTGTGGGACAGCCTACCGTCTGGGGCCAACGTCCTGACTTTC.

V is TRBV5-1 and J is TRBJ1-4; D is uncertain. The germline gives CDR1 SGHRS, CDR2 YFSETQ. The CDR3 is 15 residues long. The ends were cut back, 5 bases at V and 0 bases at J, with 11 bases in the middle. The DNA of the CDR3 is TGCGCCAGCAGACAGAACGAGGCAACTAATGAAAAACTGTTTTTT. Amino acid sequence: CASRQNEATNEKLFF.

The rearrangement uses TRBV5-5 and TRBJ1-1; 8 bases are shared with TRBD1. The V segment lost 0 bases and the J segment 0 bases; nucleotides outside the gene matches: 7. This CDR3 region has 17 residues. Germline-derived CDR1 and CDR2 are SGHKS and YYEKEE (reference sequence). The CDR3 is CASSLEDRVSMNTEAFF. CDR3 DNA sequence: TGTGCCAGCAGCTTGGAGGACAGGGTTTCCATGAACACTGAAGCTTTCTTT.

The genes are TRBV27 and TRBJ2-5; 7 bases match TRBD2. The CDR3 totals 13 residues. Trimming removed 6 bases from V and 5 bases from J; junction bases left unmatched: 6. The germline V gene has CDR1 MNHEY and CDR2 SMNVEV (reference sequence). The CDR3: CASSSWGGETQYF. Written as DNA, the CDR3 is TGTGCCAGCAGCTCTTGGGGAGGGGAGACCCAGTACTTC.

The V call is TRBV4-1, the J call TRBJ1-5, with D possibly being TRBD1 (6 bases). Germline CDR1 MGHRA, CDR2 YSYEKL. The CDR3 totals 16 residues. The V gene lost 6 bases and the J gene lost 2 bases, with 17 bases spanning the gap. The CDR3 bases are TGCGCCAGCAGTCGTCGCGTCTCAGGGGGCAATCAGCCCCAGCATTTT. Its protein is CASSRRVSGGNQPQHF.

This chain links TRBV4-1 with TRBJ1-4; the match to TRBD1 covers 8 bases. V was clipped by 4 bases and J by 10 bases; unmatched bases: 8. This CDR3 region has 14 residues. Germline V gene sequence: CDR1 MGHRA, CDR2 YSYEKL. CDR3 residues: CASSPPAGGGKLFF. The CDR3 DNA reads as TGCGCCAGCAGCCCCCCGGCAGGGGGCGGAAAACTGTTTTTT.

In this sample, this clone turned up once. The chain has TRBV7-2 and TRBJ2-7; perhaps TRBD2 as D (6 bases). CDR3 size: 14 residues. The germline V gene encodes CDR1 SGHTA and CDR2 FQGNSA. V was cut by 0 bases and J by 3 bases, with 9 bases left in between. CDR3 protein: CASSLAGGSYEQYF. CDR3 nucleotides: TGTGCCAGCAGCTTAGCGGGAGGCAGCTACGAGCAGTACTTC.

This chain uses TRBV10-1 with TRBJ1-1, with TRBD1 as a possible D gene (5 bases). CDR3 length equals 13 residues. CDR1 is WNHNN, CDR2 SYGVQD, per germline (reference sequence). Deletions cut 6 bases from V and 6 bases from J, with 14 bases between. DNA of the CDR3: TGCGCCAGCAGGGACACCTTGGTCTCTGAAGCTTTCTTT. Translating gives CASRDTLVSEAFF.

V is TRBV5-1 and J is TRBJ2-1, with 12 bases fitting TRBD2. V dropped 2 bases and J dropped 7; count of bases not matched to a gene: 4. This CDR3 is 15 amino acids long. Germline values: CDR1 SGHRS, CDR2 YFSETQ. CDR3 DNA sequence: TGCGCCAGCAGCTTCCTAGCGGGGGGGGCGAATGAGCAGTTCTTC. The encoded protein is CASSFLAGGANEQFF. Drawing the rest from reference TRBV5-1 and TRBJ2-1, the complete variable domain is KAGVTQTPRYLIKTRGQQVTLSCSPISGHRSVSWYQQTPGQGLQFLFEYFSETQRNKGNFPGRFSGRQFSNSRSEMNVSTLELGDSALYLCASSFLAGGANEQFFGPGTRLTVL.

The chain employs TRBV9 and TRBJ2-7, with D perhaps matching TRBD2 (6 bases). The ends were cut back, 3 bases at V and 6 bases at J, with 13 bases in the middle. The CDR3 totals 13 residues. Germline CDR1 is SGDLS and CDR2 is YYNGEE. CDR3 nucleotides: TGTGCCAGCAGCGGCGGGGTGGCAGGCGAGCAGTACTTC. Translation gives CASSGGVAGEQYF.

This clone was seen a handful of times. The CDR3 DNA is TGTGCCAGTAGTATCGCCGTATGGGGGCTCGCCAAAAACATTCAGTACTTC. Translating gives CASSIAVWGLAKNIQYF. The V gene is TRBV19, the J gene TRBJ2-4, with a possible D match to TRBD1 (6 bases). CDR3 length: 17 amino acids. Germline CDR1 LNHDA, CDR2 SQIVND (reference sequence). Trimming cost V 3 bases and J 1 base, with 16 bases left between them.

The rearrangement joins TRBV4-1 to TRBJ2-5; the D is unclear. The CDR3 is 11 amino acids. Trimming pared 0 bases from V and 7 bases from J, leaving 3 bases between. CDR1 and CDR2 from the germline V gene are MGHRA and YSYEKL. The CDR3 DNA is TGCGCCAGCAGCCAAGAGGGGACCCAGTACTTC. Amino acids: CASSQEGTQYF.